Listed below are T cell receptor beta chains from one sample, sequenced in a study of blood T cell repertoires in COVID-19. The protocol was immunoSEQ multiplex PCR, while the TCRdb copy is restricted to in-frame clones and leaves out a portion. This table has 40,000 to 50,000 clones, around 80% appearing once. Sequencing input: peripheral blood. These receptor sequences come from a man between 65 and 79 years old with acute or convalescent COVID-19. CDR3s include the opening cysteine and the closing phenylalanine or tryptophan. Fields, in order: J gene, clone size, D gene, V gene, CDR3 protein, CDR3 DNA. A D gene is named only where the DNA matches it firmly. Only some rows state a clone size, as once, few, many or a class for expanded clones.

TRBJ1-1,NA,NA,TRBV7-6,CASSLAVRDTEAFF,TGTGCCAGCAGCTTAGCGGTCAGGGACACTGAAGCTTTCTTT
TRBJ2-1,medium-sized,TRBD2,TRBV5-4,CASSPRAGASYNEQFF,TGTGCCAGCAGCCCCCGAGCGGGGGCCTCCTACAATGAGCAGTTCTTC
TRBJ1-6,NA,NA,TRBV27,CASSSSTRGNSPLHF,TGTGCCAGCAGTTCGAGCACCCGGGGAAATTCACCCCTCCACTTT
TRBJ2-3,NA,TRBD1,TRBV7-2,CASSPGGRGLADTQYF,TGTGCCAGCAGCCCAGGGGGCAGGGGGCTGGCAGATACGCAGTATTTT
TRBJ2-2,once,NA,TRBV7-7,CASSSSGTKNTGELFF,TGTGCCAGCAGCTCGTCCGGGACAAAAAACACCGGGGAGCTGTTTTTT
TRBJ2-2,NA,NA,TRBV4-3,CASSQDSSGHNTGELFF,TGCGCCAGCAGCCAAGATTCGAGCGGGCATAACACCGGGGAGCTGTTTTTT
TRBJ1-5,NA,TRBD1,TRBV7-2,CASSFTGGSNQPQHF,TGTGCCAGCAGCTTTACAGGGGGCAGCAATCAGCCCCAGCATTTT
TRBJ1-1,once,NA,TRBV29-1,CAILAGGTEAFF,TGCGCCATCTTGGCCGGGGGCACTGAAGCTTTCTTT
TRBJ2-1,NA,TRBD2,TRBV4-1,CASSQGAPFEAGGQEQFF,TGCGCCAGCAGCCAGGGGGCCCCCTTTGAGGCGGGAGGGCAGGAGCAGTTCTTC
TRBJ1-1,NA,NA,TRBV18,CASSPPARGNTEAFF,TGTGCCAGCTCACCACCGGCACGCGGTAACACTGAAGCTTTCTTT
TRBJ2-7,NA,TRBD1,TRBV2,CASSDWDRGAYEQYF,TGTGCCAGCAGTGACTGGGACAGGGGTGCCTACGAGCAGTACTTC
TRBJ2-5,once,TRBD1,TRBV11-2,CASSLRQGNLQETQYF,TGTGCCAGCAGCCTCCGACAGGGGAATCTTCAAGAGACCCAGTACTTC
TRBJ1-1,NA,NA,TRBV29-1,CSVAAGTQNTEAFF,TGCAGCGTTGCCGCCGGGACACAAAACACTGAAGCTTTCTTT
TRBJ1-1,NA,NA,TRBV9,CASSVDAGNTEAFF,TGTGCCAGCAGCGTAGATGCAGGGAACACTGAAGCTTTCTTT
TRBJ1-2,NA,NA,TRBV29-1,CSVEWGVGVNGYTF,TGCAGCGTTGAATGGGGGGTTGGAGTTAATGGCTACACCTTC
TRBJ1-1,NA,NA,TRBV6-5,CASSYGGAGTEAFF,TGTGCCAGCAGTTACGGAGGGGCGGGCACTGAAGCTTTCTTT
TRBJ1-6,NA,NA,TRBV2,CASSPQAGVNNSPLHF,TGTGCCAGCAGTCCTCAAGCGGGAGTCAATAATTCACCCCTCCACTTT
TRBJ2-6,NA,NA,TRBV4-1,CASSQESSSGANVLTF,TGCGCCAGCAGCCAAGAATCGAGCTCTGGGGCCAACGTCCTGACTTTC